This T cell receptor beta chain was recorded in a study of shared clonotypes between healthy human individuals. The CDR3 sequence is 18 residues long. Trimming took off 1 base at V and 4 bases at J, with 22 bases between the two ends. Germline CDR1 and CDR2: MDHEN and SYDVKM. Generated by immunoSEQ multiplex PCR, the TCRdb table keeps only in-frame clones and is missing some. The repertoire holds 550,000 to 800,000 clones, with about 90% as singletons. General observations from the study: It was the non-shared clonotypes that had lower generation probabilities than clonotypes shared by all four donors.

CD8 memory comprised CD45RO+ plus CCR7-negative CD45RA+ TemRA cells. A remark on this clone: As yet, its antigen is unknown.

The sequence was collected from a man between 18 and 35 years old in good health. Some clones in this sample may be carry-over from other donors' samples. The sequenced material came from memory CD8+ T cells from PBMCs. Subset: CD45RO+ cells pooled with CCR7-negative TemRA cells. The chain links TRBV28 to TRBJ1-1; tentative D call: TRBD1 (5 bases). CDR3 sequence (DNA): TGTGCCAGCAGTTTATATCCGACAGCGGTGGAAAATCCCACTGAAGCTTTCTTT. It encodes CASSLYPTAVENPTEAFF.